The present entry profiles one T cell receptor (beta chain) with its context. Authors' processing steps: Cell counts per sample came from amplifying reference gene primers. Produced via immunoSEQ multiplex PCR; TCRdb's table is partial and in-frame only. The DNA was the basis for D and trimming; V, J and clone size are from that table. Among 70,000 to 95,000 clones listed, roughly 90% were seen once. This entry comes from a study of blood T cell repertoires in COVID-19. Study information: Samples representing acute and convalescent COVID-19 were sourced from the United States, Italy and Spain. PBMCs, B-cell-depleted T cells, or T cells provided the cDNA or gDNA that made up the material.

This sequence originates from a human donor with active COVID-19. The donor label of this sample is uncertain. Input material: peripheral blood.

The CDR3 nucleotides read TGCGCCAGCAGCCAAGTTGCAGGGGACTACGAGCAGTACTTC. It yields the protein CASSQVAGDYEQYF. The genes are TRBV4-3 and TRBJ2-7; TRBD1 might be the D (6 bases). CDR1 and CDR2 from the germline V gene are LGHNA and YSLEER. The CDR3 totals 14 residues. V gave up 1 base and J gave up 3 bases, with 10 bases separating them.